This is a list of T cell receptor beta chains from one sample in a study of blood T cell repertoires in COVID-19. Sequenced by immunoSEQ multiplex PCR; TCRdb stores in-frame clones only, minus some. The profile shows about 300,000 clones, about 86% of them singletons. The sample taken for sequencing was peripheral blood. These receptors all come from a woman aged 50 to 60 with acute or convalescent COVID-19. CDR3s include the opening cysteine and the closing phenylalanine or tryptophan. The order of the fields is J gene, D gene, V gene, clone size, CDR3 protein, CDR3 DNA. D genes are given only for firm matches. Clone size, where shown, is once, few, many, or a class for clones that have expanded.

J gene: TRBJ1-5
D gene: TRBD1
V gene: TRBV4-1
clone size: few
CDR3 protein: CASSQLTGGRDQPQHF
CDR3 DNA: TGCGCCAGCAGCCAATTGACAGGGGGAAGGGATCAGCCCCAGCATTTT

J gene: TRBJ2-5
D gene: TRBD2
V gene: TRBV18
clone size: NA
CDR3 protein: CASSPTGGGETQYF
CDR3 DNA: TGTGCCAGCTCACCCACGGGAGGGGGAGAGACCCAGTACTTC

J gene: TRBJ2-3
D gene: TRBD2
V gene: TRBV6-5
clone size: NA
CDR3 protein: CASIRGGPDTQYF
CDR3 DNA: TGTGCCAGCATAAGGGGAGGGCCCGATACGCAGTATTTT

J gene: TRBJ2-5
D gene: NA
V gene: TRBV15
clone size: NA
CDR3 protein: CATSRGDNSETQYF
CDR3 DNA: TGTGCCACCAGCAGAGGGGACAACTCAGAGACCCAGTACTTC

J gene: TRBJ1-6
D gene: NA
V gene: TRBV27
clone size: NA
CDR3 protein: CASSLVRPTGSSESPLHF
CDR3 DNA: TGTGCCAGCAGTTTAGTGCGACCCACGGGGTCCTCAGAGTCACCCCTCCACTTT

J gene: TRBJ1-5
D gene: NA
V gene: TRBV15
clone size: NA
CDR3 protein: CATSRGPGGNQPQHF
CDR3 DNA: TGTGCCACCAGCAGAGGACCCGGGGGCAATCAGCCCCAGCATTTT

J gene: TRBJ2-6
D gene: TRBD1
V gene: TRBV18
clone size: once
CDR3 protein: CASSPGTGSSGANVLTF
CDR3 DNA: TGTGCCAGCTCACCAGGGACAGGGTCTTCTGGGGCCAACGTCCTGACTTTC

J gene: TRBJ1-1
D gene: NA
V gene: TRBV18
clone size: NA
CDR3 protein: CASSRGAGPEAFF
CDR3 DNA: TGTGCCAGCTCGCGTGGGGCAGGCCCTGAAGCTTTCTTT

J gene: TRBJ2-7
D gene: NA
V gene: TRBV7-2
clone size: NA
CDR3 protein: CASSFYYEQYF
CDR3 DNA: TGTGCCAGCAGCTTTTACTACGAGCAGTACTTC

J gene: TRBJ2-7
D gene: NA
V gene: TRBV12-2
clone size: NA
CDR3 protein: CASRFHPGERDEQYF
CDR3 DNA: TGTGCAAGTCGCTTCCATCCGGGGGAAAGGGACGAGCAGTACTTC

J gene: TRBJ2-7
D gene: TRBD1
V gene: TRBV18
clone size: many
CDR3 protein: CASSPGGTGPYEQYF
CDR3 DNA: TGTGCCAGCTCACCAGGGGGGACAGGACCCTACGAGCAGTACTTC

J gene: TRBJ1-4
D gene: NA
V gene: TRBV3-1/TRBV3-2
clone size: NA
CDR3 protein: CASSQVPKGVGEKLFF
CDR3 DNA: TGTGCCAGCAGCCAAGTACCAAAGGGGGTGGGAGAAAAACTGTTTTTT

J gene: TRBJ1-2
D gene: TRBD1
V gene: TRBV19
clone size: NA
CDR3 protein: CASSISDRGYGYTF
CDR3 DNA: TGTGCCAGTAGTATATCGGACAGGGGCTATGGCTACACCTTC

J gene: TRBJ1-5
D gene: NA
V gene: TRBV7-9
clone size: NA
CDR3 protein: CASSLGQNQPQHF
CDR3 DNA: TGTGCCAGCAGCTTAGGGCAGAATCAGCCCCAGCATTTT

J gene: TRBJ1-5
D gene: NA
V gene: TRBV4-1
clone size: NA
CDR3 protein: CASSQEIDRLNQPQHF
CDR3 DNA: TGCGCCAGCAGCCAAGAGATCGACAGGCTTAATCAGCCCCAGCATTTT

J gene: TRBJ1-6
D gene: NA
V gene: TRBV5-4
clone size: NA
CDR3 protein: CASSLERIGGNSPLHF
CDR3 DNA: TGTGCCAGCAGCTTGGAAAGGATCGGGGGAAATTCACCCCTCCACTTT

J gene: TRBJ1-5
D gene: NA
V gene: TRBV28
clone size: NA
CDR3 protein: CASRSPVNQPQHF
CDR3 DNA: TGTGCCAGCAGATCACCGGTCAATCAGCCCCAGCATTTT

J gene: TRBJ1-2
D gene: NA
V gene: TRBV10-1
clone size: NA
CDR3 protein: CASSLQGHGYTF
CDR3 DNA: TGCGCCAGCAGCTTACAGGGACATGGCTACACCTTC

J gene: TRBJ1-2
D gene: NA
V gene: TRBV5-4
clone size: NA
CDR3 protein: CASSLDVRQLLLYGYTF
CDR3 DNA: TGTGCCAGCAGCTTGGATGTGCGGCAACTCCTACTCTATGGCTACACCTTC

J gene: TRBJ1-4
D gene: TRBD1
V gene: TRBV30
clone size: NA
CDR3 protein: CAWSHAGTGTKLFF
CDR3 DNA: TGTGCCTGGAGCCACGCCGGGACAGGGACTAAACTGTTTTTT

J gene: TRBJ2-1
D gene: NA
V gene: TRBV10-1
clone size: NA
CDR3 protein: CASSEDRRNEQFF
CDR3 DNA: TGCGCCAGCAGTGAGGACCGGAGGAATGAGCAGTTCTTC

J gene: TRBJ1-4
D gene: NA
V gene: TRBV6-1
clone size: NA
CDR3 protein: CASSEVRESGEKLFF
CDR3 DNA: TGTGCCAGCAGTGAAGTGAGGGAGAGTGGTGAAAAACTGTTTTTT

J gene: TRBJ1-5
D gene: NA
V gene: TRBV3-1/TRBV3-2
clone size: few
CDR3 protein: CASSRNRGNQPQHF
CDR3 DNA: TGTGCCAGCAGCCGCAACAGGGGCAATCAGCCCCAGCATTTT

J gene: TRBJ1-2
D gene: TRBD1
V gene: TRBV20-1
clone size: NA
CDR3 protein: CRAGTGDGYTF
CDR3 DNA: TGCAGGGCCGGGACAGGGGATGGCTACACCTTC

J gene: TRBJ2-1
D gene: TRBD2
V gene: TRBV10-2
clone size: NA
CDR3 protein: CASSEGTSGGWYNEQFF
CDR3 DNA: TGCGCCAGCAGTGAGGGGACTAGCGGGGGGTGGTACAATGAGCAGTTCTTC

J gene: TRBJ2-1
D gene: TRBD1
V gene: TRBV4-1
clone size: few
CDR3 protein: CASSHAPGTEYNEQFF
CDR3 DNA: TGCGCCAGCAGCCACGCCCCCGGGACAGAGTACAATGAGCAGTTCTTC

J gene: TRBJ1-2
D gene: NA
V gene: TRBV12-3/TRBV12-4
clone size: few
CDR3 protein: CASTKGHNYGYTF
CDR3 DNA: TGTGCCAGCACAAAGGGACACAACTATGGCTACACCTTC

J gene: TRBJ2-3
D gene: NA
V gene: TRBV7-2
clone size: NA
CDR3 protein: CASSPRSRTDTQYF
CDR3 DNA: TGTGCCAGCAGCCCTCGCTCGCGGACAGATACGCAGTATTTT

J gene: TRBJ2-6
D gene: NA
V gene: TRBV2
clone size: NA
CDR3 protein: CASSDTPGANVLTF
CDR3 DNA: TGTGCCAGCAGTGACACTCCTGGGGCCAACGTCCTGACTTTC

J gene: TRBJ1-2
D gene: NA
V gene: TRBV18
clone size: NA
CDR3 protein: CASSPSVTEWGYTF
CDR3 DNA: TGTGCCAGCTCACCATCTGTTACAGAGTGGGGCTACACCTTC

J gene: TRBJ2-4
D gene: NA
V gene: TRBV4-2
clone size: NA
CDR3 protein: CASSQEGDSERDIQYF
CDR3 DNA: TGTGCCAGCAGCCAAGAAGGTGATAGCGAGAGGGACATTCAGTACTTC

J gene: TRBJ1-1
D gene: TRBD1
V gene: TRBV3-1/TRBV3-2
clone size: NA
CDR3 protein: CASSQGTGTEAFF
CDR3 DNA: TGTGCCAGCAGCCAAGGGACAGGGACCGAAGCTTTCTTT

J gene: TRBJ2-7
D gene: NA
V gene: TRBV9
clone size: NA
CDR3 protein: CASSVDSRAYEQYF
CDR3 DNA: TGTGCCAGCAGCGTAGATTCCCGAGCCTACGAGCAGTACTTC

J gene: TRBJ1-6
D gene: TRBD1
V gene: TRBV6-4
clone size: NA
CDR3 protein: CASSATGGSNSPLHF
CDR3 DNA: TGTGCCAGCAGTGCGACAGGGGGCTCTAATTCACCCCTCCACTTT

J gene: TRBJ1-2
D gene: TRBD1
V gene: TRBV5-8
clone size: NA
CDR3 protein: CASSSGTGDQGYTF
CDR3 DNA: TGTGCCAGCAGCTCCGGGACAGGGGATCAGGGCTACACCTTC

J gene: TRBJ2-1
D gene: TRBD2
V gene: TRBV6-5
clone size: once
CDR3 protein: CASSPRLAREQFF
CDR3 DNA: TGTGCCAGCAGTCCACGACTAGCCCGTGAGCAGTTCTTC

J gene: TRBJ2-5
D gene: TRBD2
V gene: TRBV24-1
clone size: NA
CDR3 protein: CATSGGLAGDQETQYF
CDR3 DNA: TGTGCCACCAGCGGAGGACTAGCGGGGGATCAAGAGACCCAGTACTTC

J gene: TRBJ1-4
D gene: NA
V gene: TRBV7-2
clone size: NA
CDR3 protein: CASSRDSNEKLFF
CDR3 DNA: TGTGCCAGCAGCCGAGACAGTAATGAAAAACTGTTTTTT

J gene: TRBJ1-2
D gene: TRBD1
V gene: TRBV18
clone size: NA
CDR3 protein: CASSPAGTGGYGYTF
CDR3 DNA: TGTGCCAGCTCACCGGCCGGGACAGGGGGCTATGGCTACACCTTC

J gene: TRBJ2-2
D gene: TRBD1
V gene: TRBV5-1
clone size: NA
CDR3 protein: CASSSQTWTGAGELFF
CDR3 DNA: TGCGCCAGCAGCTCCCAAACTTGGACAGGGGCCGGGGAGCTGTTTTTT

J gene: TRBJ2-2
D gene: NA
V gene: TRBV29-1
clone size: NA
CDR3 protein: CSASAGQNTGELFF
CDR3 DNA: TGCAGCGCCTCCGCGGGGCAGAACACCGGGGAGCTGTTTTTT

J gene: TRBJ2-3
D gene: NA
V gene: TRBV7-2
clone size: NA
CDR3 protein: CASNPDRGDTQYF
CDR3 DNA: TGTGCCAGCAACCCCGATAGGGGAGATACGCAGTATTTT

J gene: TRBJ2-1
D gene: TRBD2
V gene: TRBV7-2
clone size: NA
CDR3 protein: CASRRTSGGYNEQFF
CDR3 DNA: TGTGCCAGCAGACGGACTAGCGGGGGGTACAATGAGCAGTTCTTC

J gene: TRBJ2-1
D gene: NA
V gene: TRBV3-1/TRBV3-2
clone size: NA
CDR3 protein: CASSPGFREQFF
CDR3 DNA: TGTGCCAGCAGCCCAGGGTTCCGGGAGCAGTTCTTC

J gene: TRBJ1-2
D gene: NA
V gene: TRBV6-6
clone size: NA
CDR3 protein: CASSPPGQNTPRHGYTF
CDR3 DNA: TGTGCCAGCAGTCCGCCGGGACAAAACACCCCACGGCATGGCTACACCTTC

J gene: TRBJ2-1
D gene: NA
V gene: TRBV6-4
clone size: NA
CDR3 protein: CASSAQVTSSYNEQFF
CDR3 DNA: TGTGCCAGCAGTGCCCAGGTCACGAGCTCCTACAATGAGCAGTTCTTC

J gene: TRBJ1-4
D gene: NA
V gene: TRBV2
clone size: few
CDR3 protein: CASITGLGEKLFF
CDR3 DNA: TGTGCCAGCATAACGGGGTTAGGGGAAAAACTGTTTTTT

J gene: TRBJ1-1
D gene: NA
V gene: TRBV2
clone size: few
CDR3 protein: CASSTTENTEAFF
CDR3 DNA: TGTGCCAGCAGTACGACAGAGAACACTGAAGCTTTCTTT

J gene: TRBJ1-1
D gene: NA
V gene: TRBV6-5
clone size: few
CDR3 protein: CASSYGGGNTEAFF
CDR3 DNA: TGTGCCAGCAGTTACGGGGGGGGGAACACTGAAGCTTTCTTT

J gene: TRBJ2-1
D gene: TRBD2
V gene: TRBV4-1
clone size: NA
CDR3 protein: CASSQDRLAGGSNEQFF
CDR3 DNA: TGCGCCAGCAGCCAAGATCGCCTAGCGGGGGGGTCCAATGAGCAGTTCTTC

J gene: TRBJ2-3
D gene: NA
V gene: TRBV29-1
clone size: NA
CDR3 protein: CSVEPPVVLAAQYF
CDR3 DNA: TGCAGCGTTGAACCTCCAGTGGTGCTAGCAGCGCAGTATTTT

J gene: TRBJ1-1
D gene: NA
V gene: TRBV18
clone size: NA
CDR3 protein: CASSPQTRNTEAFF
CDR3 DNA: TGTGCCAGCTCACCACAGACAAGGAACACTGAAGCTTTCTTT

J gene: TRBJ2-3
D gene: NA
V gene: TRBV2
clone size: NA
CDR3 protein: CASSRLEGEADTQYF
CDR3 DNA: TGTGCCAGCAGTAGGCTAGAGGGAGAGGCAGATACGCAGTATTTT

J gene: TRBJ1-2
D gene: NA
V gene: TRBV6-2/TRBV6-3
clone size: NA
CDR3 protein: CASSYLWARDSDGYTF
CDR3 DNA: TGTGCCAGCAGTTACCTCTGGGCCCGGGATAGTGATGGCTACACCTTC

J gene: TRBJ2-7
D gene: NA
V gene: TRBV7-9
clone size: NA
CDR3 protein: CASEGASSYEQYF
CDR3 DNA: TGTGCCAGCGAAGGTGCTAGCTCCTACGAGCAGTACTTC